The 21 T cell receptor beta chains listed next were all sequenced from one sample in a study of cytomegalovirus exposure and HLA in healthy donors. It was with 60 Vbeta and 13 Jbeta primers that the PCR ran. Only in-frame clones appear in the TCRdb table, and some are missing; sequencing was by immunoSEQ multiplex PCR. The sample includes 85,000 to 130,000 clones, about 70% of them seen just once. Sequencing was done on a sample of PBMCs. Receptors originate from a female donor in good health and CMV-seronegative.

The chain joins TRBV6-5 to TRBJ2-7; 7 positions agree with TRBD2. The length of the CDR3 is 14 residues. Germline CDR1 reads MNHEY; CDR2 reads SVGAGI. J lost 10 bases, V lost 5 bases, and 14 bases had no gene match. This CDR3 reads CASSPPGWGRDQYF. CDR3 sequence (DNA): TGTGCCAGCAGTCCCCCTGGTTGGGGGAGGGACCAGTACTTC.

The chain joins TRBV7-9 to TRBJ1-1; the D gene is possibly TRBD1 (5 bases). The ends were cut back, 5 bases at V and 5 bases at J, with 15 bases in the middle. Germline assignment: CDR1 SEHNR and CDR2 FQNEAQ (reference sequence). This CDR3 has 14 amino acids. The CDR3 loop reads CASSLGGLSTEAFF. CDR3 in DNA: TGTGCCAGCAGCCTGGGGGGTTTGAGTACTGAAGCTTTCTTT.

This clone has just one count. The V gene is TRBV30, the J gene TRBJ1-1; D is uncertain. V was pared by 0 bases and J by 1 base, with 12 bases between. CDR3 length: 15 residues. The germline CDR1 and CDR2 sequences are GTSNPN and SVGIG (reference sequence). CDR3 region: CAWSVQWQPNTEAFF. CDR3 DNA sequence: TGTGCCTGGAGTGTACAGTGGCAGCCGAACACTGAAGCTTTCTTT.

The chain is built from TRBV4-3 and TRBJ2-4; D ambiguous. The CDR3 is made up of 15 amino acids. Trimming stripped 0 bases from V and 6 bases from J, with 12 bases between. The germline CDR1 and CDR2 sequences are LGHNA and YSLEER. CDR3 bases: TGCGCCAGCAGCCAAGATGACGGGTCTCGAAACATTCAGTACTTC. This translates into CASSQDDGSRNIQYF.

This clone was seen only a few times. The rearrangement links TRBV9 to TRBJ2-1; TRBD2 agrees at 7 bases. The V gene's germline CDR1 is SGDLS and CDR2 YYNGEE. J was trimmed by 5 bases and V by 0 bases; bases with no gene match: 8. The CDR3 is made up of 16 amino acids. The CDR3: CASSVGVGTNHNEQFF. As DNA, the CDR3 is TGTGCCAGCAGCGTAGGCGTCGGGACTAACCACAATGAGCAGTTCTTC. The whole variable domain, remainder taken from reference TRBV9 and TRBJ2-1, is DSGVTQTPKHLITATGQRVTLRCSPRSGDLSVYWYQQSLDQGLQFLIQYYNGEERAKGNILERFSAQQFPDLHSELNLSSLELGDSALYFCASSVGVGTNHNEQFFGPGTRLTVL.

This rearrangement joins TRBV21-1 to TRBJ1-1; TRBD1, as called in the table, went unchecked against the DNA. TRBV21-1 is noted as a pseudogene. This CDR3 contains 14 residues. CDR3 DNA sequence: TGTGCCAGCAGCAAATCATTGGGGGCGGCTGAAGCTTTCTTT. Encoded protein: CASSKSLGAAEAFF.

In nucleotides, the CDR3 is TGTGCCAGCAGTGGCAAGACTCCGGGGTGGCCAGATACGCAGTATTTT. Translation: CASSGKTPGWPDTQYF. The chain has TRBV27 and TRBJ2-3, with a possible D match to TRBD2 (5 bases). Between the trimmed V and J ends, which lost 5 bases and 4 bases, there was a span of 19 bases. This CDR3 is built from 16 residues. Germline V CDR1 and CDR2: MNHEY, SMNVEV (reference sequence).

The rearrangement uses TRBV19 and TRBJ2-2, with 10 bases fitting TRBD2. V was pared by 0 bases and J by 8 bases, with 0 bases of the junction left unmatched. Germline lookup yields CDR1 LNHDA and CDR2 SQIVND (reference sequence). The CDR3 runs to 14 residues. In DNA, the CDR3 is TGTGCCAGTAGTATAGAGACTAGCGGGGGGGAGCTGTTTTTT. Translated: CASSIETSGGELFF. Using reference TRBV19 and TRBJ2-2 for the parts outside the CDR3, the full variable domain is DGGITQSPKYLFRKEGQNVTLSCEQNLNHDAMYWYRQDPGQGLRLIYYSQIVNDFQKGDIAEGYSVSREKKESFPLTVTSAQKNPTAFYLCASSIETSGGELFFGEGSRLTVL.

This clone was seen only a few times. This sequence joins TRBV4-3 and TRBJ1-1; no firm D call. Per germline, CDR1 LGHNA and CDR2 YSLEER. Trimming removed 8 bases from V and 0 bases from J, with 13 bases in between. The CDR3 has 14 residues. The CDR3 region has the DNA TGCGCCAGCTCCCCCGGGTTCGTGAACACTGAAGCTTTCTTT. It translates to CASSPGFVNTEAFF.

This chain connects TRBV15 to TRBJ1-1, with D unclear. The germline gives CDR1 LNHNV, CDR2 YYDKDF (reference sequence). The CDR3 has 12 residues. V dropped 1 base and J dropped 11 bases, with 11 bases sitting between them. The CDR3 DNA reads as TGTGCCACCAGCAGAGCGGCGGGTCGGGCTTTCTTT. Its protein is CATSRAAGRAFF. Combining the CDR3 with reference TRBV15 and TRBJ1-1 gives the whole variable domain DAMVIQNPRYQVTQFGKPVTLSCSQTLNHNVMYWYQQKSSQAPKLLFHYYDKDFNNEADTPDNFQSRRPNTSFCFLDIRSPGLGDTAMYLCATSRAAGRAFFGQGTRLTVV.

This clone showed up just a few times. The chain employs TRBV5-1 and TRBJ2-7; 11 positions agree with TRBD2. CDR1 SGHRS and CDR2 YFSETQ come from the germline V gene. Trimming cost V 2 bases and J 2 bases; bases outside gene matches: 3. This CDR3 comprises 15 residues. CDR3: CASSFLAGGPYEQYF. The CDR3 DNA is TGCGCCAGCAGCTTTCTAGCGGGAGGTCCCTACGAGCAGTACTTC.

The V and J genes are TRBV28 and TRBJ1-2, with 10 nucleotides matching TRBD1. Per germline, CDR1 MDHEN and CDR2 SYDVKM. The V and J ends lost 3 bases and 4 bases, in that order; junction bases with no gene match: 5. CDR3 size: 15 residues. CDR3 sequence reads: CASSLLTGGPYGYTF. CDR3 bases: TGTGCCAGCAGTTTGTTGACAGGGGGCCCCTATGGCTACACCTTC.

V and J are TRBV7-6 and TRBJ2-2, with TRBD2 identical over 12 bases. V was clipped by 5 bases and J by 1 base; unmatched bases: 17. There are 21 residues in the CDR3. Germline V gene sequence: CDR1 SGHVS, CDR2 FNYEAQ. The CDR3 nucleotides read TGTGCCAGCAGCCCCCTGACTCTAGCGGGAGGGCGAAGTCAGAACACCGGGGAGCTGTTTTTT. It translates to CASSPLTLAGGRSQNTGELFF.

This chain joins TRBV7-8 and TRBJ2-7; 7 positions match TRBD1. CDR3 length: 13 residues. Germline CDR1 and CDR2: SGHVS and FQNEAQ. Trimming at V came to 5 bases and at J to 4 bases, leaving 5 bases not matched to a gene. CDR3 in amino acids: CASSPGQMYEQYF. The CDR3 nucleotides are TGTGCCAGCAGCCCGGGACAGATGTACGAGCAGTACTTC. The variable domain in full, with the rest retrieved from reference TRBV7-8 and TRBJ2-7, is GAGVSQSPRYKVAKRGQDVALRCDPISGHVSLFWYQQALGQGPEFLTYFQNEAQLDKSGLPSDRFFAERPEGSVSTLKIQRTQQEDSAVYLCASSPGQMYEQYFGPGTRLTVT.

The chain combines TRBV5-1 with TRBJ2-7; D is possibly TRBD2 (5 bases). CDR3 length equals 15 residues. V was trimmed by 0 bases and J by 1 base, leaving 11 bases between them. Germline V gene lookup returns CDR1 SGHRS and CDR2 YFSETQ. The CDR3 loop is CASSLGGQPSYEQYF. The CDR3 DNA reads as TGCGCCAGCAGCTTGGGAGGGCAGCCTTCCTACGAGCAGTACTTC.

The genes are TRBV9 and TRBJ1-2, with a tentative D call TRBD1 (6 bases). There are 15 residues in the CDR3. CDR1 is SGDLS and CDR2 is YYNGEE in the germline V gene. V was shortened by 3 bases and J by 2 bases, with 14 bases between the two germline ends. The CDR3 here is CASSAGNRANYGYTF. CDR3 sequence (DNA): TGTGCCAGCAGCGCCGGAAACAGGGCGAACTATGGCTACACCTTC.

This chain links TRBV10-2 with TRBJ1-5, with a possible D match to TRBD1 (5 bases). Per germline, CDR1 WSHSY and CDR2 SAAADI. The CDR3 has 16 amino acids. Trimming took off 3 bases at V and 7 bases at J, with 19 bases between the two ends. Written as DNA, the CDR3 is TGCGCCAGCAGTGAATGGGGACTCAATTACAGGCAGCCCCAGCATTTT. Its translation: CASSEWGLNYRQPQHF.

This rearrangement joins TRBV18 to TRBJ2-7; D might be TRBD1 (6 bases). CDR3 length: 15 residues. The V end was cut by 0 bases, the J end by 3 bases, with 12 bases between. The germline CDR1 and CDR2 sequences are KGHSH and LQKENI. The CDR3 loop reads CASSPPTGQFYEQYF. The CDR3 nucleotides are TGTGCCAGCTCACCACCGACAGGACAGTTCTACGAGCAGTACTTC.

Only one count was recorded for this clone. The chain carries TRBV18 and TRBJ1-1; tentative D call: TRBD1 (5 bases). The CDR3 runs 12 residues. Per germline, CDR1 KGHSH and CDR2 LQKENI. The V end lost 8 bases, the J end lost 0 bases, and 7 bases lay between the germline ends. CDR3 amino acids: CASATVNTEAFF. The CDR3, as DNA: TGTGCCAGCGCGACAGTGAACACTGAAGCTTTCTTT.

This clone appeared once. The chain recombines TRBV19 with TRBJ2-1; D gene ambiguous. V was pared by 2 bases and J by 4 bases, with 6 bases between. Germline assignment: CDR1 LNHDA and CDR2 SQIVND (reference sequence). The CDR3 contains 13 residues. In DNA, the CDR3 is TGTGCCAGTAGTATACGGAGTTACAATGAGCAGTTCTTC. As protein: CASSIRSYNEQFF. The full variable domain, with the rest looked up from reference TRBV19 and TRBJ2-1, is DGGITQSPKYLFRKEGQNVTLSCEQNLNHDAMYWYRQDPGQGLRLIYYSQIVNDFQKGDIAEGYSVSREKKESFPLTVTSAQKNPTAFYLCASSIRSYNEQFFGPGTRLTVL.

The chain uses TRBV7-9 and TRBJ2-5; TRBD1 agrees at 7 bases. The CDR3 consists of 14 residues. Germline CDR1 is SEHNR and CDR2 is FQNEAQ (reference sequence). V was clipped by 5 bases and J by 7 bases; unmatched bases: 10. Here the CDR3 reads CASSSRDSLGTQYF. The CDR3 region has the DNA TGTGCCAGCAGCAGTAGGGACAGTCTGGGGACCCAGTACTTC.